Sequencing of this TCR beta chain was carried out in a study of T cell clonality in common variable immunodeficiency. The germline V gene has CDR1 SEHNR and CDR2 FQNEAQ (reference sequence). The CDR3 runs to 13 residues. Most patients and controls had Caucasian heritage. Each donor provided roughly 4.5 to 8.5 ml of heparinized whole blood. Sequencing input was equivalent genomic DNA from CVID and controls. Measured with immunoSEQ multiplex PCR; TCRdb has only the in-frame clones, and not every one. Recorded here are 25,000 to 40,000 clones, with no singletons, and the ten leading clones hold 3.5% to 4%. Overall study results and limits: Shared TCRbeta clones were fewer between CVID subjects than controls.

Comment on this clone: Its antigen remains unidentified. The read stops 3 residues short of the end of the CDR3; the missing end is completed from the germline J gene.

J is TRBJ1-2 and V is TRBV7-9; D gene unclear. The TCR was taken from a person aged 18 to 75 in good health. The specimen was peripheral blood mononuclear cells. Partial CDR3 DNA: TGTGCCAGCAGCCCGCGGGAGTCCTACGAC. This encodes CASSPRESYD. The CDR3 reads in full as CASSPRESYDYTF. The full variable domain, rest sourced from reference TRBV7-9 and TRBJ1-2, is DTGVSQNPRHKITKRGQNVTFRCDPISEHNRLYWYRQTLGQGPEFLTYFQNEAQLEKSRLLSDRFSAERPKGSFSTLEIQRTEQGDSAMYLCASSPRESYDYTFGSGTRLTVV.